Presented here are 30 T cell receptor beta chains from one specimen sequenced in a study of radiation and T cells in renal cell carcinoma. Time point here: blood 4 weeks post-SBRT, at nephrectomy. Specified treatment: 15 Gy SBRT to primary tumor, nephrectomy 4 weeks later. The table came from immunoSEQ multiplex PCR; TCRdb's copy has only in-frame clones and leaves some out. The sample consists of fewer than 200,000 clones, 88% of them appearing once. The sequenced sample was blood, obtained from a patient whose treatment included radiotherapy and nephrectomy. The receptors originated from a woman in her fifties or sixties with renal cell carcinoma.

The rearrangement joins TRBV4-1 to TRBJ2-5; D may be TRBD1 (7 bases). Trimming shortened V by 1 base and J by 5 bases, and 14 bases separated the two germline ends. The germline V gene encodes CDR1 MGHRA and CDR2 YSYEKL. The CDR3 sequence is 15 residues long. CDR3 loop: CASSQGAGGRETQYF. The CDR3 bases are TGCGCCAGCAGCCAAGGAGCAGGGGGGCGGGAGACCCAGTACTTC.

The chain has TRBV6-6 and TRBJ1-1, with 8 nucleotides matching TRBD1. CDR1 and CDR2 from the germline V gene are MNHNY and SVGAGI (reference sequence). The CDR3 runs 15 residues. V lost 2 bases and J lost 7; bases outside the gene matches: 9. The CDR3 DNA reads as TGTGCCAGCAGTTACCACGGGACAGGCGGAGGTGAAGCTTTCTTT. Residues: CASSYHGTGGGEAFF.

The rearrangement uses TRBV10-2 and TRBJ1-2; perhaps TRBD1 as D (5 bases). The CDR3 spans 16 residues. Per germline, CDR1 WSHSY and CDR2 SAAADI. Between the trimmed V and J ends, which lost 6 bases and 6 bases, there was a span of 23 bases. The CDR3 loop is CASRASAADGGDGYTF. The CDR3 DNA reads TGCGCCAGCAGAGCCTCCGCCGCGGACGGGGGGGATGGCTACACCTTC.

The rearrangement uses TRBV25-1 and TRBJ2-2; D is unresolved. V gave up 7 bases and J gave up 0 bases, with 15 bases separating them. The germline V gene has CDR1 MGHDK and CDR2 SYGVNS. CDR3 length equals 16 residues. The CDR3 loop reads CASTHDFSPNTGELFF. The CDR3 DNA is TGTGCCAGCACCCACGATTTTTCCCCGAACACCGGGGAGCTGTTTTTT.

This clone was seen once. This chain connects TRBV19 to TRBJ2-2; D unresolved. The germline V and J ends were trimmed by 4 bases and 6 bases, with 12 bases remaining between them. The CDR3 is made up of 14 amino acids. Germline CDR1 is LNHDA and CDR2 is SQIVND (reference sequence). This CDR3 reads CASSTSWGSGELFF. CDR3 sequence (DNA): TGTGCCAGTAGTACGTCCTGGGGATCCGGGGAGCTGTTTTTT. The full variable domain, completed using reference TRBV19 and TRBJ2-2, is DGGITQSPKYLFRKEGQNVTLSCEQNLNHDAMYWYRQDPGQGLRLIYYSQIVNDFQKGDIAEGYSVSREKKESFPLTVTSAQKNPTAFYLCASSTSWGSGELFFGEGSRLTVL.

This chain's CDR3 is CASSSRAGGPYEQYF. CDR3 in DNA: TGCGCCAGCAGCTCTCGAGCGGGGGGGCCGTACGAGCAGTACTTC. The chain joins TRBV5-1 to TRBJ2-7, with TRBD2 identical over 10 bases. V trimming: 3 bases; J trimming: 4 bases; junction bases outside the gene matches: 7. The CDR3 loop spans 15 amino acids. Germline loops: CDR1 SGHRS, CDR2 YFSETQ.

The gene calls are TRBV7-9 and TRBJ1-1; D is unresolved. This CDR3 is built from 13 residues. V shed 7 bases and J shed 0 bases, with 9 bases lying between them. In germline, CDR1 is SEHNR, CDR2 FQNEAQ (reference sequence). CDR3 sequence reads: CASTPYLNTEAFF. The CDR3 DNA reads TGTGCCAGCACCCCTTATTTGAACACTGAAGCTTTCTTT.

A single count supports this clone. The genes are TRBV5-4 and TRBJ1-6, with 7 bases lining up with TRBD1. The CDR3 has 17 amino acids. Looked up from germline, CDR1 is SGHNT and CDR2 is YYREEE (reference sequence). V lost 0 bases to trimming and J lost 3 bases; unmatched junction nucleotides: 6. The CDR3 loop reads CASSLAVQGFYNSPLHF. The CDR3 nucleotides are TGTGCCAGCAGCTTGGCCGTACAGGGGTTCTATAATTCACCCCTCCACTTT.

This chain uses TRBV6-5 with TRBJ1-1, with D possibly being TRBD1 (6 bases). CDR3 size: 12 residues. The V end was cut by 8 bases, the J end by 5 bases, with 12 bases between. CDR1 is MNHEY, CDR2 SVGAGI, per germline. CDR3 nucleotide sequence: TGTGCCAGCTGGATCAGGGGAACTGAAGCTTTCTTT. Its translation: CASWIRGTEAFF.

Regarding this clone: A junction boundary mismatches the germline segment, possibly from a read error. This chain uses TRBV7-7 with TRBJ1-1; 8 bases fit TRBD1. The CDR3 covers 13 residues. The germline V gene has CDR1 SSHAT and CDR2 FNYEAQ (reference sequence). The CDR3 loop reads CASIGQGITEAFF. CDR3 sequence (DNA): TGTGCTAGCATCGGACAGGGTATCACTGAAGCTTTCTTT.

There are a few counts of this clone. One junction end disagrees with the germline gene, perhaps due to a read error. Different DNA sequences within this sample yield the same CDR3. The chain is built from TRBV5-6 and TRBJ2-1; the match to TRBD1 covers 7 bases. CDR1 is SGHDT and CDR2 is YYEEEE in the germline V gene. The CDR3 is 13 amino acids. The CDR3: CASSLGQYNEQFF. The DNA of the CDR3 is TGTGCCAGCAGTTTGGGACAGTACAATGAGCAGTTCTTC.

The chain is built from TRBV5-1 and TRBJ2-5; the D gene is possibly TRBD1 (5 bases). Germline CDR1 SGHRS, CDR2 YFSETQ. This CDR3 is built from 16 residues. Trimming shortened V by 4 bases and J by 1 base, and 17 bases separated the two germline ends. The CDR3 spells CASSPSIGEVQETQYF. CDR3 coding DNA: TGCGCCAGCAGCCCATCCATAGGGGAAGTCCAAGAGACCCAGTACTTC.

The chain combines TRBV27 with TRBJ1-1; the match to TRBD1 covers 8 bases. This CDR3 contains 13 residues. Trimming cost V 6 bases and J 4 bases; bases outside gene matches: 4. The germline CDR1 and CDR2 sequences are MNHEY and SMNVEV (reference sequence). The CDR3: CASRRTGSTEAFF. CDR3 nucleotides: TGTGCCAGCAGGAGGACAGGGAGCACTGAAGCTTTCTTT.

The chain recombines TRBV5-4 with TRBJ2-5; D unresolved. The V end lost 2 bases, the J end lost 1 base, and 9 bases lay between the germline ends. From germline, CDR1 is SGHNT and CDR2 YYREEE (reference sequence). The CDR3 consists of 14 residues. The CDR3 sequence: CASSFPTGQETQYF. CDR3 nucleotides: TGTGCCAGCAGCTTCCCGACGGGCCAAGAGACCCAGTACTTC.

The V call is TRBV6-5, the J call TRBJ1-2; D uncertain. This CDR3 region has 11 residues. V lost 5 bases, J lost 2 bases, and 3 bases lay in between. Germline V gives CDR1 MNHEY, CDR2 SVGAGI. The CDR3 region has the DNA TGTGCCAGCAGTCGGAACTATGGCTACACCTTC. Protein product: CASSRNYGYTF.

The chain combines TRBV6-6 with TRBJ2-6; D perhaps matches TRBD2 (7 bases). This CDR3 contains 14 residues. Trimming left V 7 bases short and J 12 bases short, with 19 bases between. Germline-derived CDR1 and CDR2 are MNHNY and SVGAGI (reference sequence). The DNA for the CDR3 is TGTGCCAGCATGGGGGGGGCAGCTTCGTCCGTCCTGACTTTC. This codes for CASMGGAASSVLTF.

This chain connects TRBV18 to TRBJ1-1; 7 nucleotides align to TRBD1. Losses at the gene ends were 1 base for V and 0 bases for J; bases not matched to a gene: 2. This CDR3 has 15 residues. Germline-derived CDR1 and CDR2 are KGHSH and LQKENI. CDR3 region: CASSPRGQMNTEAFF. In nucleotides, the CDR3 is TGTGCCAGCTCACCACGGGGACAGATGAACACTGAAGCTTTCTTT.

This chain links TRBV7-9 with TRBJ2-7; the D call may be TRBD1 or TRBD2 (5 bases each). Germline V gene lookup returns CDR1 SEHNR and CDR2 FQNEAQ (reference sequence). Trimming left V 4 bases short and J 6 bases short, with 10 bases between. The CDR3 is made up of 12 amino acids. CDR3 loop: CASSSAGTEQYF. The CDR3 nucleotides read TGTGCCAGCAGCTCCGCTGGGACCGAGCAGTACTTC. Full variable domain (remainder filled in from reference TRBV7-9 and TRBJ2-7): DTGVSQNPRHKITKRGQNVTFRCDPISEHNRLYWYRQTLGQGPEFLTYFQNEAQLEKSRLLSDRFSAERPKGSFSTLEIQRTEQGDSAMYLCASSSAGTEQYFGPGTRLTVT.

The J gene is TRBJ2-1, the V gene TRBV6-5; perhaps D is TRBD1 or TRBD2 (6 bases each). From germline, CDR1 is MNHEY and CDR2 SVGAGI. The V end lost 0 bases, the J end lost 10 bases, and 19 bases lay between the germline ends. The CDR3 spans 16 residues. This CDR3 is CASSYSRTLGGPEQFF. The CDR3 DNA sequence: TGTGCCAGCAGTTACTCTCGGACCCTAGGGGGGCCCGAGCAGTTCTTC.

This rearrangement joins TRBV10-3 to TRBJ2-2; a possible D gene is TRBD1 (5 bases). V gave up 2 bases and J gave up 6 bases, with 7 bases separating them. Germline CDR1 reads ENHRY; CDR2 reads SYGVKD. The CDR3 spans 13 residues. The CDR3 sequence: CAISEGAPGELFF. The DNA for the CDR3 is TGTGCCATCAGTGAGGGGGCACCCGGGGAGCTGTTTTTT.

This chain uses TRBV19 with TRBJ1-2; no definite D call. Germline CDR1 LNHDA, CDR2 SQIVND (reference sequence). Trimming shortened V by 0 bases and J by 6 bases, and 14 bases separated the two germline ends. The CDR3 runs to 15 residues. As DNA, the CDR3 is TGTGCCAGTAGTATAGAGGAGGGAAGGGATCATGGCTACACCTTC. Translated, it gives CASSIEEGRDHGYTF.

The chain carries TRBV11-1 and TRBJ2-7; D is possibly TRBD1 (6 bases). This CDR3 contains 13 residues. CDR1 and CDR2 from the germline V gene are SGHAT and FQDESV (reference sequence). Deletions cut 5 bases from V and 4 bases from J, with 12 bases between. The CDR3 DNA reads TGTGCCAGCAGCCCACAAACAGGGTACGAGCAGTACTTC. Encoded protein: CASSPQTGYEQYF.

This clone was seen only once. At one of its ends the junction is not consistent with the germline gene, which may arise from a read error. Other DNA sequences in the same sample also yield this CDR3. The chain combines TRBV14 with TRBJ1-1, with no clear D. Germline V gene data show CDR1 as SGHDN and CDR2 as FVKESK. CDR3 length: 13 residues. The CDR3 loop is CASSQLLNTEAFF. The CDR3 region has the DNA TGTGCCAGCAGCCAATTACTGAACACTGAGGCTTTCTTT.

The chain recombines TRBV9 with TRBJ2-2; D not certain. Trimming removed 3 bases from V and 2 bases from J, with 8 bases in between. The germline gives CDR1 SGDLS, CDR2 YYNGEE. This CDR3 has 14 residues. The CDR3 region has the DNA TGTGCCAGCAGCGGGCAGACAAACACCGGGGAGCTGTTTTTT. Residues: CASSGQTNTGELFF.

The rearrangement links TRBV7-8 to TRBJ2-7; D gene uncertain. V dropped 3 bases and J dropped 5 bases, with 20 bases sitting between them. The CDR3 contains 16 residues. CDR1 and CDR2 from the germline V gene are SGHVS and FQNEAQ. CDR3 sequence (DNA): TGTGCCAGCAGCTTTTTCCTACCTTCACAACTCCACGAGCAGTACTTC. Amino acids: CASSFFLPSQLHEQYF. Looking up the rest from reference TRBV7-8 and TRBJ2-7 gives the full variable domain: GAGVSQSPRYKVAKRGQDVALRCDPISGHVSLFWYQQALGQGPEFLTYFQNEAQLDKSGLPSDRFFAERPEGSVSTLKIQRTQQEDSAVYLCASSFFLPSQLHEQYFGPGTRLTVT.

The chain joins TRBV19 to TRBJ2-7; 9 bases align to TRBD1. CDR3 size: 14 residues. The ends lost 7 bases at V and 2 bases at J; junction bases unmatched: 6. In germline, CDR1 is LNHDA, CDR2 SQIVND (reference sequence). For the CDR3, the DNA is TGTGCCAGTAAGGGACAGGGTGTCCCCTACGAGCAGTACTTC. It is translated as CASKGQGVPYEQYF.

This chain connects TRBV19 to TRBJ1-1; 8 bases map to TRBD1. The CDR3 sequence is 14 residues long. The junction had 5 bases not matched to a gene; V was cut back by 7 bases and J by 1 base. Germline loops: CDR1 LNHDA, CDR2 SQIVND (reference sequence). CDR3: CASTLDRENTEAFF. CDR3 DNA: TGTGCCAGTACCTTGGACAGGGAGAACACTGAAGCTTTCTTT.

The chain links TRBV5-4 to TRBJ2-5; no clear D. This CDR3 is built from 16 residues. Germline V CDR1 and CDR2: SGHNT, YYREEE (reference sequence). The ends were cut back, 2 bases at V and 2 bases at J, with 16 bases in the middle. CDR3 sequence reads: CASSFSRPAPQETQYF. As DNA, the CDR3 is TGTGCCAGCAGCTTTTCCCGCCCGGCACCACAAGAGACCCAGTACTTC.

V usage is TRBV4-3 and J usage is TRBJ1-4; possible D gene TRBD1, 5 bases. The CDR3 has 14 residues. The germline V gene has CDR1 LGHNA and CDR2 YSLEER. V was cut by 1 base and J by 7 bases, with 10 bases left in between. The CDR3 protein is CASSQVGRGEKLFF. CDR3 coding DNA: TGCGCCAGCAGCCAAGTGGGACGTGGTGAAAAACTGTTTTTT.

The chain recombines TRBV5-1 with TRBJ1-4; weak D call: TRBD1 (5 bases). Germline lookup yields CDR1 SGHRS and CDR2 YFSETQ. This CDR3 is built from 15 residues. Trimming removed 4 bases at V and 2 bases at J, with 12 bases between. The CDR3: CASSPFGTTNEKLFF. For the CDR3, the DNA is TGCGCCAGCAGCCCCTTCGGGACTACTAATGAAAAACTGTTTTTT.